This entry lists 21 T cell receptor beta chains sequenced from one sample in a study of identical twins. TCRdb recomputed calls from the 5' RACE reads with MiXCR, one row per CDR3 protein. The table records a few hundred thousand distinct CDR3 sequences, about 8% of them present only once. This same sample was also taken into another study, of yellow fever vaccine responses in identical twins.

The sequencing input was CD8+ T cells sorted from blood. These receptors were collected from a young woman in good health.

This clonotype was observed a handful of times. The chain couples TRBV7-2 to TRBJ2-3; D is ambiguous. The CDR3 loop spans 16 amino acids. The V end was cut by 1 base, the J end by 0 bases, with 11 bases between. Germline V gene sequence: CDR1 SGHTA, CDR2 FQGNSA. The CDR3 sequence is CASSLEPPGSTDTQYF. CDR3 nucleotide sequence: TGTGCCAGCAGCTTAGAACCTCCTGGAAGCACAGATACGCAGTATTTT. Drawing the rest from reference TRBV7-2 and TRBJ2-3, the complete variable domain is GAGVSQSPSNKVTEKGKDVELRCDPISGHTALYWYRQSLGQGLEFLIYFQGNSAPDKSGLPSDRFSAERTGGSVSTLTIQRTQQEDSAVYLCASSLEPPGSTDTQYFGPGTRLTVL.

This clonotype occurred many times. CDR3 protein: CASVPYNEQFF. Here the CDR3 DNA reads TGTGCTAGTGTTCCCTACAATGAGCAGTTCTTC. J is TRBJ2-1 and V is TRBV12-5; D is unresolved. CDR1 is LGHNT, CDR2 FRNRAP, per germline. Trimming removed 7 bases from V and 2 bases from J, with 3 bases in between. The CDR3 runs to 11 residues.

This clonotype was seen repeatedly, ten times or more. V usage is TRBV10-1 and J usage is TRBJ2-7, with D perhaps given as TRBD1 or TRBD2 (5 bases each). CDR3 length: 15 amino acids. Per the germline V gene, CDR1 is WNHNN and CDR2 is SYGVQD (reference sequence). The V end was cut by 5 bases, the J end by 3 bases, with 17 bases between. The CDR3 reads CASSRDLNALYEQYF. DNA of the CDR3: TGCGCCAGCAGTCGGGACCTCAATGCCCTCTACGAGCAGTACTTC.

This clonotype has only a few counts. This chain links TRBV7-9 with TRBJ2-1, with 10 bases matching TRBD1. Germline V lookup: CDR1 SEHNR, CDR2 FQNEAQ (reference sequence). With V trimmed by 5 bases and J by 3 bases, 7 bases remained unmatched. The CDR3 covers 16 residues. Written as DNA, the CDR3 is TGTGCCAGCAGCCCGGAGGGGACAGGGGTCTACAATGAGCAGTTCTTC. It yields the protein CASSPEGTGVYNEQFF.

The rearrangement joins TRBV6-1 to TRBJ2-1, with D possibly matching TRBD2 (5 bases). V was shortened by 6 bases and J by 4 bases, with 10 bases between the two germline ends. The CDR3 runs 13 residues. Per germline, CDR1 MNHNS and CDR2 SASEGT. The CDR3, as DNA: TGTGCCAGCAGCCTCGGGAAGTACAATGAGCAGTTCTTC. This sequence encodes CASSLGKYNEQFF.

This clonotype was picked up many times. The chain couples TRBV6-4 to TRBJ2-3; 9 bases line up with TRBD1. The CDR3 covers 15 residues. Germline trimming cut 0 bases from V and 4 bases from J; bases unmatched to any gene: 2. Germline-derived CDR1 and CDR2 are MRHNA and SNTAGT. The CDR3 DNA is TGTGCCAGCAGTGACTCACGGACAGGGGCAGATACGCAGTATTTT. This codes for CASSDSRTGADTQYF.

This chain links TRBV6-1 with TRBJ1-5, with 8 bases aligning to TRBD1. Looked up from germline, CDR1 is MNHNS and CDR2 is SASEGT. The ends lost 8 bases at V and 7 bases at J; junction bases unmatched: 13. The CDR3 has 15 amino acids. The CDR3 DNA follows: TGTGCCAGCGAGGAGAACAGGGGGTCCGGGCAGCCCCAGCATTTT. This encodes CASEENRGSGQPQHF.

The chain combines TRBV24-1 with TRBJ2-7, with D possibly TRBD2 on 6 matching bases. Germline V gene sequence: CDR1 KGHDR, CDR2 SFDVKD. The CDR3 has 12 amino acids. Trimming shortened V by 11 bases and J by 5 bases, and 15 bases separated the two germline ends. Here the CDR3 reads CANGGSGHEQYF. CDR3 DNA sequence: TGTGCCAATGGGGGGAGTGGCCACGAGCAGTACTTC.

A few counts support this clonotype. The J gene is TRBJ1-1, the V gene TRBV6-5; D remains unclear. The CDR3 sequence is 14 residues long. V was clipped by 2 bases and J by 3 bases, with 10 bases between them. CDR1 is MNHEY and CDR2 is SVGAGI in the germline V gene. CDR3 coding DNA: TGTGCCAGCAGTTACATTAGGATCGACACTGAAGCTTTCTTT. This translates into CASSYIRIDTEAFF.

This clonotype was observed at least ten times. The rearrangement joins TRBV29-1 to TRBJ2-7; TRBD2 aligns across 8 bases. The CDR3 consists of 12 residues. Germline CDR1 SQVTM, CDR2 ANQGSEA. Losses at the gene ends were 7 bases for V and 4 bases for J; bases not matched to a gene: 6. CDR3 DNA sequence: TGCAGCGCGGGGGGGGCTGAATACGAGCAGTACTTC. It specifies CSAGGAEYEQYF.

The chain uses TRBV12-3 or TRBV12-4 and TRBJ1-2; no reliable D call. This CDR3 is built from 15 residues. The V end was cut by 2 bases, the J end by 8 bases, with 18 bases between. DNA of the CDR3: TGTGCCAGCAGTTTAAATATTATCGGGGTTGGCGGCTACACCTTC. Translated: CASSLNIIGVGGYTF.

V is TRBV11-2 and J is TRBJ2-7; no reliable D call. Trimming cost V 2 bases and J 0 bases, with 11 bases left between them. This CDR3 is 15 amino acids long. CDR1 SGHAT and CDR2 FQNNGV come from the germline V gene. In nucleotides, the CDR3 is TGTGCCAGCAGCTTAAGTGGCCACAGCTCCTACGAGCAGTACTTC. Amino acid sequence: CASSLSGHSSYEQYF.

This chain links TRBV7-9 with TRBJ1-2; D is possibly TRBD1 (6 bases). This CDR3 is 14 amino acids long. Germline V lookup: CDR1 SEHNR, CDR2 FQNEAQ (reference sequence). Trimming took off 1 base at V and 7 bases at J, with 13 bases between the two ends. CDR3 sequence reads: CASSLVSTGSGYTF. CDR3 bases: TGTGCCAGCAGCTTAGTGTCTACAGGGTCTGGCTACACCTTC. Complete variable domain (other parts from reference TRBV7-9 and TRBJ1-2): DTGVSQNPRHKITKRGQNVTFRCDPISEHNRLYWYRQTLGQGPEFLTYFQNEAQLEKSRLLSDRFSAERPKGSFSTLEIQRTEQGDSAMYLCASSLVSTGSGYTFGSGTRLTVV.

The chain uses TRBV20-1 and TRBJ2-5; 9 nucleotides match TRBD1. The V gene end was trimmed by 4 bases and the J gene end by 5 bases; junction bases not matched to a gene: 17. Germline V gene sequence: CDR1 DFQATT, CDR2 SNEGSKA (reference sequence). The CDR3 consists of 17 residues. CDR3 nucleotides: TGCAGTGCTACGCGACTCCACCGGACAGGGGAGCTTGAGACCCAGTACTTC. Amino acids: CSATRLHRTGELETQYF.

Only a few counts were recorded for this clonotype. The rearrangement joins TRBV20-1 to TRBJ2-5; a possible D gene is TRBD1 (6 bases). The V and J ends lost 0 bases and 2 bases respectively, with 16 bases between them. The CDR3 sequence is 16 residues long. Germline loops: CDR1 DFQATT, CDR2 SNEGSKA (reference sequence). CDR3 nucleotides: TGCAGTGCTAGAGATAGGGGGTGGTTCGAACAAGAGACCCAGTACTTC. This gives the protein CSARDRGWFEQETQYF.

The V call is TRBV7-9, the J call TRBJ2-4; TRBD1 agrees at 10 bases. The CDR3 length is 16 residues. Trimming at V came to 5 bases and at J to 3 bases, leaving 7 bases not matched to a gene. Germline V gene lookup returns CDR1 SEHNR and CDR2 FQNEAQ (reference sequence). CDR3 nucleotides: TGTGCCAGCAGCCAAGGGACAGGGGTGGACAAAAACATTCAGTACTTC. Its translation: CASSQGTGVDKNIQYF.

This clonotype appeared many times. The chain combines TRBV6-2 or TRBV6-3 with TRBJ1-5; a possible D gene is TRBD1 (5 bases). The germline V gene has CDR1 MNHEY and CDR2 SVGEGT. The CDR3 runs 14 residues. The V end lost 4 bases, the J end lost 1 base, and 8 bases lay between the germline ends. The CDR3 region is CASSSWDSNQPQHF. The CDR3 coding sequence is TGTGCCAGCAGTTCCTGGGACAGCAATCAGCCCCAGCATTTT.

This chain links TRBV6-2 or TRBV6-3 with TRBJ2-2, with TRBD2 identical over 11 bases. The CDR3 sequence is 16 residues long. Germline assignment: CDR1 MNHEY and CDR2 SVGEGT. V shed 6 bases, J shed 2 bases, and the junction held 5 bases outside the gene matches. CDR3 amino acids: CASSDGTSGNTGELFF. CDR3 sequence (DNA): TGTGCCAGCAGCGACGGGACTAGCGGAAACACCGGGGAGCTGTTTTTT.

This clonotype was observed many times. This chain joins TRBV7-8 and TRBJ2-1, with unresolved D. Germline V gene lookup returns CDR1 SGHVS and CDR2 FQNEAQ. V was cut by 3 bases and J by 4 bases, with 7 bases left in between. The CDR3 runs to 13 residues. The CDR3 reads CASSFSLYNEQFF. As DNA, the CDR3 is TGTGCCAGCAGCTTCAGTCTTTACAATGAGCAGTTCTTC.

This CDR3 is CASSYEPGSGLNTEAFF. In nucleotides, the CDR3 is TGTGCCAGCAGTTACGAACCCGGGTCCGGATTGAACACTGAAGCTTTCTTT. This chain links TRBV6-5 with TRBJ1-1; no reliable D call. Looked up from germline, CDR1 is MNHEY and CDR2 is SVGAGI. The CDR3 has 17 residues. Trimming removed 2 bases at V and 0 bases at J, with 16 bases between.

The CDR3, as DNA: TGTGCCAGCAGGACCGGGCCGACCCAAGAGACCCAGTACTTC. Protein: CASRTGPTQETQYF. V usage is TRBV2 and J usage is TRBJ2-5; no firm D call. The germline V and J ends were trimmed by 6 bases and 1 base, with 12 bases remaining between them. Germline CDR1 reads SNHLY; CDR2 reads FYNNEI. The CDR3 loop spans 14 amino acids.